This T cell receptor beta chain was obtained from a study of sequential checkpoint blockade in melanoma. Trimming removed 4 bases at V and 3 bases at J, with 19 bases between. The CDR3 has 16 residues. CDR1 and CDR2 (germline): MNHNY, SVGAGI (reference sequence). Assay used: immunoSEQ multiplex PCR; TCRdb lists only in-frame clones, some missing. This repertoire shows 6,000 or so clones, about half found once; its top ten account for around 27%. The treatment denotes: randomized to nivolumab then ipilimumab (arm A) or the reverse (arm B). None of the patients previously received DNA-damaging chemotherapy. Live CD3+CD8+ CD19− CD56− cells were sorted from PBMCs.

The sequence was collected from a human patient with melanoma. Some clones in this sample may be carry-over from other donors' samples. The starting material was CD8+ T cells sorted from blood (inferred from file names), obtained from a patient given nivolumab and ipilimumab in sequence. The J gene is TRBJ2-7, the V gene TRBV6-6; possibly TRBD2 for D (5 bases). CDR3 amino acids: CASSSSGGRPDYEQYF. CDR3 in DNA: TGTGCCAGCAGTTCCTCTGGCGGGCGGCCCGACTACGAGCAGTACTTC.